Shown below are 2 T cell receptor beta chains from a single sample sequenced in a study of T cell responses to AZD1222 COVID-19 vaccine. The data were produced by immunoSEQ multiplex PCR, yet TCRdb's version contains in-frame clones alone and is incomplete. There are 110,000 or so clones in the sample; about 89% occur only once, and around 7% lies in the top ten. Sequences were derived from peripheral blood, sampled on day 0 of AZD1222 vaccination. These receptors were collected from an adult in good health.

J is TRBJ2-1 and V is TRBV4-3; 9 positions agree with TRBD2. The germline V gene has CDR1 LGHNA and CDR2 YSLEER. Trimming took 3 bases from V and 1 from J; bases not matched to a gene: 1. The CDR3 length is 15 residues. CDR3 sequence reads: CASSHLAGSYNEQFF. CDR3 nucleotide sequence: TGCGCCAGCAGCCATCTAGCGGGGTCCTACAATGAGCAGTTCTTC.

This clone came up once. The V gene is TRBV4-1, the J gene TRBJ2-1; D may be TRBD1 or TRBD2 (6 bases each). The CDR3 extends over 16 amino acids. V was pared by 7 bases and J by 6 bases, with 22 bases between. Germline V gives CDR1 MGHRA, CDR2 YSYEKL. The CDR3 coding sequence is TGCGCCAGCACCCCACAAGGGGGGCGCGTTACCAATGAGCAGTTCTTC. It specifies CASTPQGGRVTNEQFF.